Included here is one T cell receptor (beta chain) sequence, with context. Antigen: not known. The source of the sample is a study of sequential checkpoint blockade in melanoma. For the study at large: Maintenance nivolumab came after either treatment sequence. Whole-study results and caveats: Patients with week-13 increases in T-cell fraction and clonality benefited about 30 times more often.

Profiling relied on immunoSEQ multiplex PCR, and the TCRdb table lists in-frame clones only, not all of them. The data show more than 10,000 clones, 28% seen once. Specified treatment: randomized to nivolumab then ipilimumab (arm A) or the reverse (arm B). None of the patients previously received DNA-damaging chemotherapy. CDR1 is KGHSH and CDR2 is LQKENI in the germline V gene. The CDR3 totals 15 residues. The V end was cut by 2 bases, the J end by 1 base, with 11 bases between. The TCR sequence derives from a human donor with melanoma. The chain couples TRBV18 to TRBJ1-1; D unresolved. Sequences were derived from tumor tissue (inferred from file names), sampled from a patient given nivolumab and ipilimumab in sequence. The DNA of the CDR3 is TGTGCCAGCTCACCAGAAGGGTGGTCGAACACTGAAGCTTTCTTT. This encodes CASSPEGWSNTEAFF.